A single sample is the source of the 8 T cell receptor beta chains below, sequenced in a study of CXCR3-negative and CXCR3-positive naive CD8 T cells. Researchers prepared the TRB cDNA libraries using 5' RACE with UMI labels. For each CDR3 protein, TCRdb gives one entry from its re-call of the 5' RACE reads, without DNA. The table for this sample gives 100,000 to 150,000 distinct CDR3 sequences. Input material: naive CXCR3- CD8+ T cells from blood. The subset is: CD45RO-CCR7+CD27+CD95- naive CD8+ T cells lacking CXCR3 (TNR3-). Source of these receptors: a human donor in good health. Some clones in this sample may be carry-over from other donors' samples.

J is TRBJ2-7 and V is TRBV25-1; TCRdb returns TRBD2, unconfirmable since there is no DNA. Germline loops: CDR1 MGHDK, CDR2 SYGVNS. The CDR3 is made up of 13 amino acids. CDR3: CASSESGTYEQYF.

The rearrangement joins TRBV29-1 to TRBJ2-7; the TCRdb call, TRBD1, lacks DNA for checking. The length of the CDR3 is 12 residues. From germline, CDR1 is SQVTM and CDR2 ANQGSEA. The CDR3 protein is CSVGTGDSEQYF.

CDR3 in amino acids: CASSPPSMNEQFF. The chain recombines TRBV5-1 with TRBJ2-1; TCRdb outputs TRBD2, but without DNA this stays unchecked. This CDR3 spans 13 amino acids. CDR1 and CDR2 (germline): SGHRS, YFSETQ. The variable domain in full, completed from reference TRBV5-1 and TRBJ2-1, reads KAGVTQTPRYLIKTRGQQVTLSCSPISGHRSVSWYQQTPGQGLQFLFEYFSETQRNKGNFPGRFSGRQFSNSRSEMNVSTLELGDSALYLCASSPPSMNEQFFGPGTRLTVL.

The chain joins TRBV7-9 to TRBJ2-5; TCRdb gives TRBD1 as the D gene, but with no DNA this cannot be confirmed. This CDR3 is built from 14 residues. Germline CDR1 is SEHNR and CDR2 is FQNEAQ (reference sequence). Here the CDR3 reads CASSQPTGQETQYF.

CDR3 in amino acids: CSDATEFNQPQHF. The chain links TRBV29-1 to TRBJ1-5. The CDR3 has 13 amino acids. Germline assignment: CDR1 SQVTM and CDR2 ANQGSEA.

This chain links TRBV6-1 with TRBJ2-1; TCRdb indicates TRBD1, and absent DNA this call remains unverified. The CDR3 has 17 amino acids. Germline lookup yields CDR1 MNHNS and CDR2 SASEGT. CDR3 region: CASSEARGGVGLNEQFF.

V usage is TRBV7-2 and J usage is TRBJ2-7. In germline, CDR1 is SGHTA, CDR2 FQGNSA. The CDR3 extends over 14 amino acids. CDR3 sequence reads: CASSLMDGPYEQYF.

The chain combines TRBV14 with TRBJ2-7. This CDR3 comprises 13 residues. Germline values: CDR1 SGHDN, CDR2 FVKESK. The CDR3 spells CASSQLGFYEQYF.